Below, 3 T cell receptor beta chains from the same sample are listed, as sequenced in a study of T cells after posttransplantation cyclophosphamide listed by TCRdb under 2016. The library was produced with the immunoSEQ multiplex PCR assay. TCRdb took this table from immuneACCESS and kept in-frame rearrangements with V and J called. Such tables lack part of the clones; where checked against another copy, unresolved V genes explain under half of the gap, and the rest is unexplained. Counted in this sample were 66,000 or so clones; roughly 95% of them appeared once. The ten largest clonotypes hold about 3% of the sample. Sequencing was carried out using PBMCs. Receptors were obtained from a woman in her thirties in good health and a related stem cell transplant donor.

CDR3 protein: CASSEQGVIGTEAFF. Written as DNA, the CDR3 is TGCGCCAGCAGTGAGCAGGGGGTAATAGGGACTGAAGCTTTCTTT. V and J are TRBV10-1 and TRBJ1-1; 7 nucleotides match TRBD1. The CDR3 runs to 15 residues. Trimming at V came to 2 bases and at J to 5 bases, leaving 8 bases not matched to a gene. The germline CDR1 and CDR2 sequences are WNHNN and SYGVQD (reference sequence).

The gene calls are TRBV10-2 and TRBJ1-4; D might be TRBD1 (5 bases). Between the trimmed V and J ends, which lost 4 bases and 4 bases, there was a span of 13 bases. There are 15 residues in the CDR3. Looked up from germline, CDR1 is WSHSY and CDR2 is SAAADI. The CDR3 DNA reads TGCGCCAGCAGTGGGGAACCGGGACGTAATGAAAAACTGTTTTTT. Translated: CASSGEPGRNEKLFF.

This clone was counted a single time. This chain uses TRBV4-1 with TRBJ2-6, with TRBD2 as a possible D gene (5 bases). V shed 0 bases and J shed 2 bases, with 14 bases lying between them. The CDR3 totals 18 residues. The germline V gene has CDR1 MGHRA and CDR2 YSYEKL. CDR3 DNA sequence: TGCGCCAGCAGCCAAGATGACCTTCGGGGAGCTGGGGCCAACGTCCTGACTTTC. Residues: CASSQDDLRGAGANVLTF.